This TCR beta chain was documented in a study of T cell responses to AZD1222 COVID-19 vaccine. General observations from the study: At baseline, just five or six AZD1222 recipients tested seropositive. Repertoire sampling happened only post peak T cell response. Clonal diversity may have been underestimated, and the donors were mostly white British, with more females than males.

Concerning this clone itself: Its antigen is as yet unknown.

The CDR3 runs to 18 residues. Germline V lookup: CDR1 ENHRY, CDR2 SYGVKD. Trimming took 5 bases from V and 0 from J, leaving 20 bases between them. The protocol was immunoSEQ multiplex PCR, while the TCRdb copy is restricted to in-frame clones and leaves out a portion. Here the sample spans about 27,000 clones, 80% to 95% being singletons. The gene calls are TRBV10-3 and TRBJ2-1; the D call may be TRBD1 or TRBD2 (5 bases each). This TCR came from an adult who received the AZD1222 COVID-19 vaccine. Sequences were derived from peripheral blood, sampled 28 days after the second AZD1222 dose. The CDR3 here is CAISPMGPGRASYNEQFF. The CDR3 bases are TGTGCCATCAGTCCGATGGGACCCGGGCGGGCCTCCTACAATGAGCAGTTCTTC.